This T cell receptor beta chain was found in a study of OX40 agonist ivuxolimab in advanced cancers. This clone has a handful of counts. Clones were sequenced by immunoSEQ multiplex PCR, and TCRdb holds only the in-frame ones, with some missing. The profile shows some 20,000 clones, around 80% of them singletons. Germline V gives CDR1 SQVTM, CDR2 ANQGSEA. CDR3 size: 14 residues. The V and J ends lost 4 bases and 4 bases respectively, with 16 bases between them. This TCR came from an adult with an advanced solid tumor such as melanoma, head and neck, liver or kidney cancer. Source: CD4+ or CD8+ T cells sorted from blood, taken in a trial of the OX40 agonist ivuxolimab. The J gene is TRBJ1-1, the V gene TRBV29-1; D is possibly TRBD1 (5 bases). CDR3 sequence: CSVGRAGWGTEAFF. CDR3 bases: TGCAGCGTTGGACGGGCAGGGTGGGGCACTGAAGCTTTCTTT.